The 21 T cell receptor beta chains below all came from one sample that was sequenced in a study of T cell clonotyping in hematopoietic cell transplantation. Assay: immunoSEQ multiplex PCR; the TCRdb copy retains only in-frame clones and omits some. Of 65,000 to 75,000 clones listed, around 94% are singletons. The material sequenced was peripheral blood mononuclear cells. Receptors were obtained from a man aged 50 to 59 in good health. Some clones in this sample may be carry-over from other donors' samples.

This chain links TRBV5-1 with TRBJ1-4; D not resolved. CDR1 and CDR2 from the germline V gene are SGHRS and YFSETQ. CDR3 length: 15 residues. The V gene lost 0 bases and the J gene lost 0 bases, with 6 bases spanning the gap. CDR3 in amino acids: CASSLDGTTNEKLFF. For the CDR3, the DNA is TGCGCCAGCAGCTTGGACGGAACAACTAATGAAAAACTGTTTTTT.

The rearrangement uses TRBV27 and TRBJ2-3, with TRBD2 matching 13 bases. CDR1 is MNHEY, CDR2 SMNVEV, per germline (reference sequence). The ends lost 7 bases at V and 0 bases at J; junction bases unmatched: 4. This CDR3 comprises 16 residues. CDR3: CASNGLAGDSTDTQYF. DNA for the CDR3: TGTGCCAGCAATGGACTAGCGGGGGATAGCACAGATACGCAGTATTTT.

In this sample, this clone turned up once. The chain employs TRBV7-6 and TRBJ1-6, with 7 bases that match TRBD1. The CDR3 runs 16 residues. Germline CDR1 and CDR2: SGHVS and FNYEAQ. The J segment lost 0 bases and the V segment lost 5 bases, leaving 4 bases of the junction unmatched. CDR3 residues: CASSAGGSSYNSPLHF. CDR3 nucleotides: TGTGCCAGCAGCGCAGGGGGAAGCTCCTATAATTCACCCCTCCACTTT.

The gene calls are TRBV11-2 and TRBJ2-3, with D possibly TRBD1 on 5 matching bases. Trimming pared 0 bases from V and 2 bases from J, leaving 9 bases between. This CDR3 has 15 residues. Looked up from germline, CDR1 is SGHAT and CDR2 is FQNNGV. The CDR3 region is CASSLEGQDTDTQYF. The CDR3 nucleotides are TGTGCCAGCAGCTTAGAGGGGCAGGACACAGATACGCAGTATTTT.

This clone has just a few counts. V gene TRBV15 combines with J gene TRBJ1-5; D uncertain. Germline values: CDR1 LNHNV, CDR2 YYDKDF (reference sequence). Trimming pared 3 bases from V and 9 bases from J, leaving 12 bases between. This CDR3 contains 13 residues. The CDR3 region has the DNA TGTGCCACCAGCAGCTCACCCGAGGGGCCCCAGCATTTT. Translating gives CATSSSPEGPQHF.

This clone occurred a few times. The V gene is TRBV30, the J gene TRBJ1-4; possibly TRBD1 for D (6 bases). V was cut by 1 base and J by 8 bases, with 14 bases left in between. The CDR3 is 14 residues long. Per the germline V gene, CDR1 is GTSNPN and CDR2 is SVGIG (reference sequence). The CDR3, as DNA: TGTGCCTGGAGTGATCAGGGGTCAGGCGAAAAACTGTTTTTT. Residues: CAWSDQGSGEKLFF.

V is TRBV7-9 and J is TRBJ2-7, with 11 bases identical to TRBD2. V was pared by 5 bases and J by 0 bases, with 12 bases of the junction left unmatched. There are 18 residues in the CDR3. In germline, CDR1 is SEHNR, CDR2 FQNEAQ (reference sequence). This chain's CDR3 is CASSLGIAGGASSYEQYF. In DNA form, the CDR3 reads TGTGCCAGCAGCCTAGGGATAGCGGGAGGGGCGAGCTCCTACGAGCAGTACTTC.

V usage is TRBV14 and J usage is TRBJ2-2, with 10 positions matching TRBD2. The CDR3 runs 15 residues. The germline gives CDR1 SGHDN, CDR2 FVKESK. V shed 4 bases, J shed 4 bases, and the junction held 3 bases outside the gene matches. Here the CDR3 DNA reads TGTGCCAGCAGCCTCCTAGCGGGGGCCACCGGGGAGCTGTTTTTT. Encoded protein: CASSLLAGATGELFF.

The chain combines TRBV5-6 with TRBJ2-7; tentative D call: TRBD2 (7 bases). Deletions cut 0 bases from V and 1 base from J, with 14 bases between. CDR1 and CDR2 (germline): SGHDT, YYEEEE. There are 16 residues in the CDR3. The CDR3 sequence: CASSLDGGAGSYEQYF. CDR3 DNA sequence: TGTGCCAGCAGCTTGGATGGGGGGGCAGGGTCCTACGAGCAGTACTTC.

A few counts support this clone. The genes are TRBV2 and TRBJ2-5; D perhaps matches TRBD2 (5 bases). Per germline, CDR1 SNHLY and CDR2 FYNNEI. The V and J ends lost 7 bases and 7 bases respectively, with 16 bases between them. The length of the CDR3 is 13 residues. CDR3 sequence (DNA): TGTGCCAGCACCTCACAAGACCGGGGGACCCAGTACTTC. It yields the protein CASTSQDRGTQYF.

This clone was picked up one time. The rearrangement uses TRBV23-1 and TRBJ2-3; 7 nucleotides line up with TRBD1. TRBV23-1 is an ORF for which the function is uncertain. The V and J ends lost 4 bases and 3 bases, in that order; junction bases with no gene match: 7. CDR3 length: 15 residues. DNA for the CDR3: TGCGCCAGCAGTCCTGGACAGGTAGAAACAGATACGCAGTATTTT. Its protein is CASSPGQVETDTQYF.

This sequence joins TRBV27 and TRBJ1-2; the D gene is possibly TRBD1 (5 bases). CDR3 length: 15 residues. Germline V gene sequence: CDR1 MNHEY, CDR2 SMNVEV (reference sequence). Trimming pared 6 bases from V and 7 bases from J, leaving 21 bases between. CDR3 protein: CASRGGTSGESGYTF. CDR3 DNA: TGTGCCAGCAGGGGGGGGACCTCCGGAGAAAGTGGCTACACCTTC.

The rearrangement links TRBV30 to TRBJ2-7; TRBD1 agrees at 11 bases. The V and J ends lost 3 bases and 6 bases, in that order; junction bases with no gene match: 7. The CDR3 spans 14 residues. Per the germline V gene, CDR1 is GTSNPN and CDR2 is SVGIG (reference sequence). The CDR3 sequence is CAWRGGTGGPEQYF. CDR3 sequence (DNA): TGTGCCTGGAGGGGGGGGACAGGGGGACCCGAGCAGTACTTC. The complete variable domain, with remaining parts taken from reference TRBV30 and TRBJ2-7, reads SQTIHQWPATLVQPVGSPLSLECTVEGTSNPNLYWYRQAAGRGLQLLFYSVGIGQISSEVPQNLSASRPQDRQFILSSKKLLLSDSGFYLCAWRGGTGGPEQYFGPGTRLTVT.

The chain links TRBV5-4 to TRBJ1-4; D not certain. The CDR3 is made up of 16 amino acids. CDR1 SGHNT and CDR2 YYREEE come from the germline V gene (reference sequence). V lost 3 bases to trimming and J lost 8 bases, with 20 bases between them. CDR3 sequence: CASSSRDPGAGEKLFF. CDR3 sequence (DNA): TGTGCCAGCAGCTCCCGAGACCCGGGCGCTGGAGAAAAACTGTTTTTT.

This clone was found a few times. The chain couples TRBV5-1 to TRBJ1-1; 7 bases are a match to TRBD1. The CDR3 is 11 amino acids. The V gene's germline CDR1 is SGHRS and CDR2 YFSETQ. V was pared by 5 bases and J by 8 bases, with 3 bases of the junction left unmatched. The CDR3 sequence is CASSLQGEAFF. Written as DNA, the CDR3 is TGCGCCAGCAGTTTACAGGGGGAAGCTTTCTTT.

This chain connects TRBV2 to TRBJ2-7; no firm D call. Trimming shortened V by 4 bases and J by 6 bases, and 13 bases separated the two germline ends. Germline V gene lookup returns CDR1 SNHLY and CDR2 FYNNEI. CDR3 size: 13 residues. The CDR3 DNA sequence: TGTGCCAGCAGTGGGGGTCAGTTGGGCGAGCAGTACTTC. It is translated as CASSGGQLGEQYF.

This chain connects TRBV18 to TRBJ2-7; D is unresolved. Trimming took off 3 bases at V and 7 bases at J, with 13 bases between the two ends. The CDR3 is 13 amino acids. The germline V gene encodes CDR1 KGHSH and CDR2 LQKENI. The CDR3 protein is CASSPSDQSEQYF. CDR3 coding DNA: TGTGCCAGCTCACCTAGTGACCAAAGTGAGCAGTACTTC.

J is TRBJ2-1 and V is TRBV28, with 9 positions matching TRBD2. Per the germline V gene, CDR1 is MDHEN and CDR2 is SYDVKM. The CDR3 loop spans 12 amino acids. J lost 12 bases, V lost 7 bases, and 7 bases had no gene match. The CDR3 reads CASNLGTSPQFF. In DNA, the CDR3 is TGTGCCAGCAATCTAGGGACTAGCCCGCAGTTCTTC.

The rearrangement links TRBV29-1 to TRBJ1-1; the D gene is possibly TRBD1 (6 bases). The length of the CDR3 is 12 residues. V shed 7 bases and J shed 1 base, with 10 bases lying between them. Germline CDR1 reads SQVTM; CDR2 reads ANQGSEA. The DNA for the CDR3 is TGCAGCGCCGGGACACGGAACACTGAAGCTTTCTTT. Its protein product is CSAGTRNTEAFF.

This chain joins TRBV29-1 and TRBJ2-2, with 12 bases identical to TRBD2. From germline, CDR1 is SQVTM and CDR2 ANQGSEA. The CDR3 runs 17 residues. With V trimmed by 4 bases and J by 5 bases, 11 bases remained unmatched. The CDR3 DNA is TGCAGCGTTGGACTAGCGGGAGAAGGGGACGGAACCGGGGAGCTGTTTTTT. Translation gives CSVGLAGEGDGTGELFF.

The chain joins TRBV4-1 to TRBJ2-2; TRBD1 is a possible D gene (5 bases). CDR3 length equals 15 residues. CDR1 and CDR2 (germline): MGHRA, YSYEKL. Trimming cost V 5 bases and J 2 bases, with 12 bases left between them. The CDR3 DNA follows: TGCGCCAGCAGCTTCACCAGGGATAACACCGGGGAGCTGTTTTTT. Protein sequence: CASSFTRDNTGELFF.